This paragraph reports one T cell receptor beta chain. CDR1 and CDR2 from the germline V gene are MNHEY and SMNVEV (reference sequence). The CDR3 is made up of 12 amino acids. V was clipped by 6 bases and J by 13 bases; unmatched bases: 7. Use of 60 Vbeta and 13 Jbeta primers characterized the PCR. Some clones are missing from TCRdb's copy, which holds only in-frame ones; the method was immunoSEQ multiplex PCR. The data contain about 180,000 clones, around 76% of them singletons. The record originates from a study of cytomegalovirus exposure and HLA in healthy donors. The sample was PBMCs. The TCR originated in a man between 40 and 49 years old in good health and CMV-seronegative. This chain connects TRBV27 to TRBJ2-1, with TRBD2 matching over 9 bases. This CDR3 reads CASSLTGTSQFF. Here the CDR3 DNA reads TGTGCCAGCAGCCTCACCGGGACTAGCCAGTTCTTC.